Following are 4 T cell receptor beta chains from one sample sequenced in a study of T cells after yellow fever vaccination. One entry per CDR3 protein, called by TCRdb with MiXCR from the 5' RACE reads. The data show fewer than 500,000 distinct CDR3 sequences, with 15% to 20% seen just once and over 15% held by the top ten. Sequenced material: PBMCs, taken before the yellow fever booster vaccination. The source is a man younger than 30 who received the YFV17D yellow fever vaccine.

This clonotype was observed a handful of times. The rearrangement uses TRBV6-1 and TRBJ2-7; D gene ambiguous. CDR3 length: 13 residues. Germline V lookup: CDR1 MNHNS, CDR2 SASEGT. In DNA, the CDR3 is TGTGCCATCAGTATGACAAAATTCGGCGAGCAGTACGTC. Protein product: CAISMTKFGEQYV.

This clonotype was seen many times. The J gene is TRBJ2-2, the V gene TRBV12-3 or TRBV12-4, with TRBD1 identical over 7 bases. The CDR3 length is 15 residues. V shed 1 base and J 1 base; nucleotides not matched to a gene: 0. The CDR3 DNA follows: TGTGCCAGCAGTTTAGGACAGGGGAACACCGGGGAGCTGTTTTTT. Its translation is CASSLGQGNTGELFF.

The rearrangement joins TRBV20-1 to TRBJ2-7; D unclear. V lost 3 bases and J lost 2, with 14 bases in between. The CDR3 loop spans 14 amino acids. The germline V gene has CDR1 DFQATT and CDR2 SNEGSKA (reference sequence). The CDR3 DNA follows: TGCAGTGCTAGTACAAGCCAAAATACCTACGAGCAGTACGTC. Protein product: CSASTSQNTYEQYV.

The gene calls are TRBV7-9 and TRBJ2-1; 10 bases match TRBD2. Germline V CDR1 and CDR2: SEHNR, FQNEAQ (reference sequence). The CDR3 runs 16 residues. The V gene end was trimmed by 5 bases and the J gene end by 8 bases; junction bases not matched to a gene: 12. This chain's CDR3 is CASSPISGGPPDEQFF. The CDR3 DNA reads as TGTGCCAGCAGCCCGATTAGCGGGGGGCCGCCAGATGAGCAGTTCTTC.